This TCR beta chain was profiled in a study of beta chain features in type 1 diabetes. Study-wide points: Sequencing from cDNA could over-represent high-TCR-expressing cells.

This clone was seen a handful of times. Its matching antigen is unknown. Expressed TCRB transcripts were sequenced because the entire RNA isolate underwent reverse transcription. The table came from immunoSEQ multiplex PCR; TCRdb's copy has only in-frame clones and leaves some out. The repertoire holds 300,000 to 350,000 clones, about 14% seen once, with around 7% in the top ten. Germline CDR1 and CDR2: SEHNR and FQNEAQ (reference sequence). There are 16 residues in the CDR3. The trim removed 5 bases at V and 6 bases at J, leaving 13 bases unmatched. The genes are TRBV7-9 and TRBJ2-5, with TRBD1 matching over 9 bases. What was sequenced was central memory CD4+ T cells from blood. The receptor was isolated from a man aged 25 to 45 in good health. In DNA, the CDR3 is TGTGCCAGCAGCACACCCTTTACAGGGGGCGTTCAGACCCAGTACTTC. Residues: CASSTPFTGGVQTQYF.